A single sample is the source of the 29 T cell receptor beta chains below, sequenced in a study of blood T cell repertoires in COVID-19. This table comes from immunoSEQ multiplex PCR, and its TCRdb copy is limited to in-frame clones, with some not included. The sample gives under 400,000 clones, about 89% of which show up once; about 9.4% is in the top ten. Sequenced material: peripheral blood. Receptors were obtained from a woman aged 25 to 45 with COVID-19, enrolled during active disease.

The V gene is TRBV5-1, the J gene TRBJ2-5; D perhaps matches TRBD2 (6 bases). The length of the CDR3 is 15 residues. The V end was cut by 4 bases, the J end by 0 bases, with 13 bases between. Germline V gene lookup returns CDR1 SGHRS and CDR2 YFSETQ. The CDR3 spells CASSASSSDQETQYF. CDR3 sequence (DNA): TGCGCCAGCAGCGCCTCCTCTAGCGACCAAGAGACCCAGTACTTC.

The chain recombines TRBV28 with TRBJ2-1; D may be TRBD2 (6 bases). The CDR3 runs 14 residues. The germline V gene encodes CDR1 MDHEN and CDR2 SYDVKM. The V gene lost 5 bases and the J gene lost 5 bases, with 13 bases spanning the gap. CDR3 residues: CASSDLGLNNEQFF. For the CDR3, the DNA is TGTGCCAGCAGTGACCTGGGACTGAACAATGAGCAGTTCTTC.

The chain links TRBV11-2 to TRBJ1-2; TRBD1 is a possible D gene (6 bases). V was trimmed by 5 bases and J by 8 bases, leaving 15 bases between them. From germline, CDR1 is SGHAT and CDR2 FQNNGV. The CDR3 sequence is 13 residues long. Here the CDR3 reads CASSPTVRGGYTF. The CDR3 DNA follows: TGTGCCAGCAGCCCTACAGTTAGGGGGGGCTACACCTTC. Filled out from reference TRBV11-2 and TRBJ1-2, the complete variable domain reads EAGVAQSPRYKIIEKRQSVAFWCNPISGHATLYWYQQILGQGPKLLIQFQNNGVVDDSQLPKDRFSAERLKGVDSTLKIQPAKLEDSAVYLCASSPTVRGGYTFGSGTRLTVV.

CDR3 residues: CATSDPRQGSSEAFF. The CDR3 coding sequence is TGTGCCACCAGTGACCCGAGACAGGGTAGCTCTGAAGCTTTCTTT. V usage is TRBV24-1 and J usage is TRBJ1-1; 7 positions match TRBD1. CDR1 and CDR2 from the germline V gene are KGHDR and SFDVKD. V trimming: 4 bases; J trimming: 6 bases; junction bases outside the gene matches: 10. CDR3 length equals 15 residues.

J is TRBJ2-3 and V is TRBV7-2, with TRBD1 identical over 12 bases. The germline CDR1 and CDR2 sequences are SGHTA and FQGNSA. The CDR3 has 14 residues. V was clipped by 10 bases and J by 6 bases; unmatched bases: 8. The CDR3 protein is CAIPGGTGGDTQYF. The CDR3 DNA sequence: TGTGCCATCCCTGGCGGGACAGGGGGCGATACGCAGTATTTT. Combining the CDR3 with reference TRBV7-2 and TRBJ2-3 gives the whole variable domain GAGVSQSPSNKVTEKGKDVELRCDPISGHTALYWYRQSLGQGLEFLIYFQGNSAPDKSGLPSDRFSAERTGGSVSTLTIQRTQQEDSAVYLCAIPGGTGGDTQYFGPGTRLTVL.

V usage is TRBV12-2 and J usage is TRBJ2-7; whether TRBD2, the table's D call, matches the DNA was not checked. TRBV12-2 is designated a pseudogene. This CDR3 has 14 residues. The CDR3 sequence: CASRHTSASYEQYF. DNA for the CDR3: TGTGCAAGTCGCCACACCAGCGCGTCCTACGAGCAGTACTTC.

The rearrangement links TRBV15 to TRBJ2-1; 7 bases map to TRBD1. Germline CDR1 is LNHNV and CDR2 is YYDKDF (reference sequence). The CDR3 consists of 14 residues. The V segment lost 5 bases and the J segment 8 bases; nucleotides outside the gene matches: 9. The CDR3 region is CATSRRTGPHEQFF. Written as DNA, the CDR3 is TGTGCCACCAGCCGCAGGACAGGCCCGCATGAGCAGTTCTTC.

Turning to this clone: The same CDR3 can be traced to other DNA sequences in this sample. The genes are TRBV5-1 and TRBJ2-1; 11 bases agree with TRBD2. The CDR3 has 15 residues. With 3 bases clipped from V and 4 bases from J, the junction kept 3 bases outside the gene matches. Germline CDR1 and CDR2: SGHRS and YFSETQ. The DNA for the CDR3 is TGCGCCAGCAGCTCCGGGACTAGCGGATACAATGAGCAGTTCTTC. It yields the protein CASSSGTSGYNEQFF. The full variable domain, with the rest looked up from reference TRBV5-1 and TRBJ2-1, is KAGVTQTPRYLIKTRGQQVTLSCSPISGHRSVSWYQQTPGQGLQFLFEYFSETQRNKGNFPGRFSGRQFSNSRSEMNVSTLELGDSALYLCASSSGTSGYNEQFFGPGTRLTVL.

The CDR3 is CASSFGTSGYEQYF. CDR3 bases: TGTGCCAGCAGTTTTGGGACTAGCGGCTACGAGCAGTACTTC. J is TRBJ2-7 and V is TRBV27; TRBD2 aligns across 11 bases. From germline, CDR1 is MNHEY and CDR2 SMNVEV (reference sequence). The V and J ends lost 3 bases and 3 bases, in that order; junction bases with no gene match: 1. CDR3 length equals 14 residues.

This clone appeared a single time. J is TRBJ1-1 and V is TRBV9; D uncertain. The CDR3 totals 15 residues. The germline V gene has CDR1 SGDLS and CDR2 YYNGEE. V lost 0 bases and J 1 base, leaving 10 bases between the germline ends. The CDR3 DNA sequence: TGTGCCAGCAGCGTAGTCCAGGCAGGGAACACTGAAGCTTTCTTT. Its protein is CASSVVQAGNTEAFF.

The gene calls are TRBV5-4 and TRBJ2-7; 9 bases are shared with TRBD1. This CDR3 contains 15 residues. The V gene's germline CDR1 is SGHNT and CDR2 YYREEE (reference sequence). Germline trimming cut 4 bases from V and 6 bases from J; bases unmatched to any gene: 11. Written as DNA, the CDR3 is TGTGCCAGCAGCGTCCTCGGACAGGGGTTTAGCGAGCAGTACTTC. Protein product: CASSVLGQGFSEQYF.

V is TRBV27 and J is TRBJ2-3, with TRBD1 identical over 7 bases. The V gene's germline CDR1 is MNHEY and CDR2 SMNVEV (reference sequence). CDR3 length equals 16 residues. With V trimmed by 2 bases and J by 6 bases, 11 bases remained unmatched. The CDR3 reads CASSLGTGATLDTQYF. The DNA of the CDR3 is TGTGCCAGCAGTTTAGGAACAGGGGCTACCTTGGATACGCAGTATTTT.

This chain links TRBV19 with TRBJ2-2; 10 bases map to TRBD2. Per the germline V gene, CDR1 is LNHDA and CDR2 is SQIVND (reference sequence). The CDR3 is made up of 17 amino acids. The ends lost 1 base at V and 6 bases at J; junction bases unmatched: 8. The CDR3 loop reads CASSIVGPSGRAGELFF. Written as DNA, the CDR3 is TGTGCCAGTAGTATAGTCGGGCCCAGCGGGAGGGCCGGGGAGCTGTTTTTT.

The chain is built from TRBV7-8 and TRBJ1-2, with 7 bases lining up with TRBD1. V lost 4 bases and J lost 1; bases outside the gene matches: 3. Germline CDR1 reads SGHVS; CDR2 reads FQNEAQ. The CDR3 has 14 residues. The CDR3 region is CASSSGGSNYGYTF. The CDR3 DNA sequence: TGTGCCAGCAGCTCAGGGGGGAGTAACTATGGCTACACCTTC.

The J gene is TRBJ2-1, the V gene TRBV27; possible D gene TRBD2, 5 bases. This CDR3 has 16 amino acids. V shed 7 bases and J shed 2 bases, with 18 bases lying between them. Germline values: CDR1 MNHEY, CDR2 SMNVEV (reference sequence). The CDR3 DNA reads as TGTGCCAGCACTCTTGTGGGGAGCCCGGCCTACAATGAGCAGTTCTTC. This gives the protein CASTLVGSPAYNEQFF.

The V call is TRBV7-9, the J call TRBJ2-7, with D possibly matching TRBD1 (7 bases). The length of the CDR3 is 16 residues. Germline assignment: CDR1 SEHNR and CDR2 FQNEAQ (reference sequence). V lost 6 bases, J lost 0 bases, and 18 bases lay in between. CDR3 sequence (DNA): TGTGCCAGCAGTCCGGCGGAGGGACAGCACTCCTACGAGCAGTACTTC. It encodes CASSPAEGQHSYEQYF.

V is TRBV6-5 and J is TRBJ1-6; D uncertain. This CDR3 contains 15 residues. Germline loops: CDR1 MNHEY, CDR2 SVGAGI. V lost 0 bases and J 7 bases, leaving 10 bases between the germline ends. The CDR3 is CASSYSIARNSPLHF. In DNA form, the CDR3 reads TGTGCCAGCAGTTACTCGATTGCCAGAAATTCACCCCTCCACTTT.

V gene TRBV6-5 combines with J gene TRBJ1-4; D is ambiguous. The CDR3 contains 14 residues. Per the germline V gene, CDR1 is MNHEY and CDR2 is SVGAGI. V lost 7 bases and J lost 4, with 13 bases in between. In nucleotides, the CDR3 is TGTGCCAGCAATAACGGGAGATATAATGAAAAACTGTTTTTT. Amino acid sequence: CASNNGRYNEKLFF.

This CDR3 is CSASSSGRSDTQYF. The CDR3 DNA reads as TGCAGTGCTAGTTCTAGCGGGAGGTCAGATACGCAGTATTTT. V gene TRBV20-1 combines with J gene TRBJ2-3; TRBD2 agrees at 11 bases. V was clipped by 3 bases and J by 4 bases; unmatched bases: 3. Per the germline V gene, CDR1 is DFQATT and CDR2 is SNEGSKA (reference sequence). The length of the CDR3 is 14 residues.

J is TRBJ2-1 and V is TRBV19; 10 bases map to TRBD2. The V gene end was trimmed by 6 bases and the J gene end by 8 bases; junction bases not matched to a gene: 4. The CDR3 runs 13 residues. The germline V gene has CDR1 LNHDA and CDR2 SQIVND (reference sequence). CDR3 DNA: TGTGCCAGTAGCGGGCTAGCGGGAGATGAGCAGTTCTTC. Its translation is CASSGLAGDEQFF.

J is TRBJ2-2 and V is TRBV19, with D perhaps TRBD1 (5 bases). The CDR3 loop spans 14 amino acids. The germline CDR1 and CDR2 sequences are LNHDA and SQIVND (reference sequence). V gave up 7 bases and J gave up 1 base, with 10 bases separating them. CDR3 protein: CASTQGWNTGELFF. The CDR3 coding sequence is TGTGCCAGTACCCAGGGCTGGAACACCGGGGAGCTGTTTTTT.

Of note for this clone: Other DNA sequences in the sample encode the same CDR3. The chain uses TRBV30 and TRBJ2-1; maybe TRBD2 (6 bases). This CDR3 region has 13 residues. From germline, CDR1 is GTSNPN and CDR2 SVGIG (reference sequence). Deletions cut 0 bases from V and 4 bases from J, with 7 bases between. The CDR3 loop reads CAWSVGGYNEQFF. The CDR3 DNA reads TGTGCCTGGAGTGTGGGAGGATACAATGAGCAGTTCTTC.

This clone was counted once. The chain has TRBV28 and TRBJ1-1; perhaps TRBD1 as D (5 bases). The CDR3 loop spans 13 amino acids. CDR1 is MDHEN and CDR2 is SYDVKM in the germline V gene. V shed 11 bases and J shed 6 bases, with 19 bases lying between them. The CDR3 spells CACQDPRTSEAFF. In DNA form, the CDR3 reads TGTGCCTGCCAGGACCCACGGACATCTGAAGCTTTCTTT. Full variable domain (remainder filled in from reference TRBV28 and TRBJ1-1): DVKVTQSSRYLVKRTGEKVFLECVQDMDHENMFWYRQDPGLGLRLIYFSYDVKMKEKGDIPEGYSVSREKKERFSLILESASTNQTSMYLCACQDPRTSEAFFGQGTRLTVV.

The chain combines TRBV7-9 with TRBJ2-1; maybe TRBD2 (6 bases). The CDR3 is 13 amino acids. CDR1 SEHNR and CDR2 FQNEAQ come from the germline V gene (reference sequence). With 8 bases removed from V and 1 base from J, the gap between germline ends came to 9 bases. CDR3 sequence: CASRERSYNEQFF. Here the CDR3 DNA reads TGTGCCAGCCGGGAGAGGTCCTACAATGAGCAGTTCTTC. Looking up the rest from reference TRBV7-9 and TRBJ2-1 gives the full variable domain: DTGVSQNPRHKITKRGQNVTFRCDPISEHNRLYWYRQTLGQGPEFLTYFQNEAQLEKSRLLSDRFSAERPKGSFSTLEIQRTEQGDSAMYLCASRERSYNEQFFGPGTRLTVL.

The chain links TRBV19 to TRBJ2-3; 10 bases match TRBD2. The length of the CDR3 is 16 residues. Per germline, CDR1 LNHDA and CDR2 SQIVND (reference sequence). Trimming cost V 2 bases and J 1 base; bases outside gene matches: 3. In DNA, the CDR3 is TGTGCCAGTAGTATAACCCTAGCGGGGGGCACAGATACGCAGTATTTT. Translated, it gives CASSITLAGGTDTQYF.

This clone was found many times. The chain employs TRBV7-9 and TRBJ2-1, with 13 nucleotides matching TRBD2. Per the germline V gene, CDR1 is SEHNR and CDR2 is FQNEAQ (reference sequence). V shed 5 bases and J 3 bases; nucleotides not matched to a gene: 4. This CDR3 region has 16 residues. CDR3 residues: CASSPTSGRDYNEQFF. The CDR3 coding sequence is TGTGCCAGCAGCCCAACTAGCGGGAGGGACTACAATGAGCAGTTCTTC.

This chain uses TRBV7-2 with TRBJ1-5, with 7 bases aligning to TRBD1. Per germline, CDR1 SGHTA and CDR2 FQGNSA. V lost 5 bases to trimming and J lost 1 base; unmatched junction nucleotides: 8. The CDR3 is 16 amino acids. The CDR3 DNA is TGTGCCAGCAGCCGTTCCTACAGGGGAAGCAATCAGCCCCAGCATTTT. The encoded protein is CASSRSYRGSNQPQHF.

The chain uses TRBV10-3 and TRBJ2-1, with D tentatively TRBD1 (6 bases). CDR3 length: 13 amino acids. Germline assignment: CDR1 ENHRY and CDR2 SYGVKD. With 2 bases removed from V and 8 bases from J, the gap between germline ends came to 10 bases. Written as DNA, the CDR3 is TGTGCCATCAGTGAGAGGGGGTTCGATGAGCAGTTCTTC. It translates to CAISERGFDEQFF.

CDR3 sequence reads: CASSRDRQETQYF. As DNA, the CDR3 is TGTGCCAGCTCACGGGACAGACAAGAGACCCAGTACTTC. This chain joins TRBV18 and TRBJ2-5, with TRBD1 matching over 7 bases. V lost 4 bases to trimming and J lost 2 bases; unmatched junction nucleotides: 1. Looked up from germline, CDR1 is KGHSH and CDR2 is LQKENI. The CDR3 has 13 amino acids.